This TCR beta chain was retrieved from a study of human thymus T cells. Donors consisted of healthy Finnish infants (having corrective surgery for congenital heart defects). Only four of the eight donors provided a roughly 0.45-1 mL blood sample. CDR3 length: 16 residues. V was clipped by 3 bases and J by 1 base, with 15 bases between them. In germline, CDR1 is MGHRA, CDR2 YSYEKL. Assay: immunoSEQ multiplex PCR; the TCRdb copy retains only in-frame clones and omits some. The sample shows about 46,000 clones, about 95% of them seen only once. Sequenced input: blood. This chain connects TRBV4-1 to TRBJ1-1, with D hard to call. This receptor was identified in a girl in the first two years of life with a congenital heart defect but otherwise immunologically healthy. CDR3 sequence (DNA): TGCGCCAGCAGCCACCGGACGATTCTCAAGAACACTGAAGCTTTCTTT. Translating gives CASSHRTILKNTEAFF.